The 12 T cell receptor beta chains below were found in one sample sequenced in a study of PD-1 blockade in mismatch repair-deficient tumors. Profiled with immunoSEQ multiplex PCR; TCRdb holds only in-frame clones, not every one. The repertoire consists of 8,500 to 9,500 clones, with more than 80% occurring once and the leading ten covering roughly 0.93%. The material was PBMCs, obtained almost 47 weeks after starting pembrolizumab. The receptors were sampled from an adult with mismatch repair-deficient cancer.

The chain is built from TRBV28 and TRBJ2-1; 8 nucleotides align to TRBD1. CDR1 MDHEN and CDR2 SYDVKM come from the germline V gene. Unmatched junction bases numbered 6, after V lost 6 bases and J lost 5 bases. CDR3 size: 14 residues. Here the CDR3 reads CASSPGGTNNEQFF. The CDR3 nucleotides are TGTGCCAGCAGCCCAGGGGGCACGAACAATGAGCAGTTCTTC. Supplemented by reference TRBV28 and TRBJ2-1, the full variable domain reads DVKVTQSSRYLVKRTGEKVFLECVQDMDHENMFWYRQDPGLGLRLIYFSYDVKMKEKGDIPEGYSVSREKKERFSLILESASTNQTSMYLCASSPGGTNNEQFFGPGTRLTVL.

V usage is TRBV2 and J usage is TRBJ2-5; the D is unclear. Trimming left V 6 bases short and J 4 bases short, with 12 bases between. CDR1 is SNHLY and CDR2 is FYNNEI in the germline V gene. This CDR3 is built from 13 residues. The CDR3 spells CASRRGFLETQYF. The DNA for the CDR3 is TGTGCCAGCAGGAGAGGCTTCTTAGAGACCCAGTACTTC. The variable domain in full, with the rest retrieved from reference TRBV2 and TRBJ2-5, is EPEVTQTPSHQVTQMGQEVILRCVPISNHLYFYWYRQILGQKVEFLVSFYNNEISEKSEIFDDQFSVERPDGSNFTLKIRSTKLEDSAMYFCASRRGFLETQYFGPGTRLLVL.

The gene calls are TRBV9 and TRBJ2-3; D not resolved. This CDR3 has 14 amino acids. Germline values: CDR1 SGDLS, CDR2 YYNGEE. V was cut by 4 bases and J by 2 bases, with 11 bases left in between. DNA of the CDR3: TGTGCCAGCAGCCACATGGAGATCACAGATACGCAGTATTTT. This translates into CASSHMEITDTQYF.

The V and J genes are TRBV27 and TRBJ1-6; a possible D gene is TRBD1 (6 bases). Germline V gives CDR1 MNHEY, CDR2 SMNVEV (reference sequence). Trimming removed 6 bases from V and 7 bases from J, with 13 bases in between. The CDR3 length is 14 residues. In DNA form, the CDR3 reads TGTGCCAGCAGCCCACAGGGTAACAATTCACCCCTCCACTTT. This gives the protein CASSPQGNNSPLHF.

The gene calls are TRBV2 and TRBJ1-5, with 8 bases aligning to TRBD1. The length of the CDR3 is 15 residues. V lost 1 base to trimming and J lost 5 bases; unmatched junction nucleotides: 4. From germline, CDR1 is SNHLY and CDR2 FYNNEI. The CDR3 reads CASSEGQGRHQPQHF. Written as DNA, the CDR3 is TGTGCCAGCAGTGAAGGACAGGGGAGGCATCAGCCCCAGCATTTT.

This clone was detected only a few times. The chain employs TRBV9 and TRBJ1-1; D perhaps matches TRBD1 (5 bases). CDR1 is SGDLS and CDR2 is YYNGEE in the germline V gene. The CDR3 totals 14 residues. V was shortened by 0 bases and J by 1 base, with 7 bases between the two germline ends. For the CDR3, the DNA is TGTGCCAGCAGCGTAGCAAGGGGGAACACTGAAGCTTTCTTT. Its protein is CASSVARGNTEAFF.

This rearrangement joins TRBV6-4 to TRBJ2-1; weak D call: TRBD2 (5 bases). Trimming left V 6 bases short and J 2 bases short, with 14 bases between. The V gene's germline CDR1 is MRHNA and CDR2 SNTAGT. The CDR3 extends over 15 amino acids. The CDR3 nucleotides are TGTGCCAGCAGACCCCGGGGTGTCCCCTACAATGAGCAGTTCTTC. Its translation: CASRPRGVPYNEQFF.

The rearrangement joins TRBV5-1 to TRBJ2-3; tentatively, D is TRBD1 (5 bases). The CDR3 is made up of 18 amino acids. Germline V lookup: CDR1 SGHRS, CDR2 YFSETQ. V was shortened by 0 bases and J by 6 bases, with 23 bases between the two germline ends. In DNA form, the CDR3 reads TGCGCCAGCAGCTTGGGGCATACGCTGGTAGGGGCCGACGATACGCAGTATTTT. Translated: CASSLGHTLVGADDTQYF.

The rearrangement uses TRBV18 and TRBJ1-4, with D uncertain. Trimming removed 3 bases from V and 0 bases from J, with 17 bases in between. This CDR3 is built from 18 residues. CDR1 is KGHSH, CDR2 LQKENI, per germline. The DNA for the CDR3 is TGTGCCAGCTCACCGCCGGGAGGGTGGAAGACAACTAATGAAAAACTGTTTTTT. Amino acid sequence: CASSPPGGWKTTNEKLFF.

The chain couples TRBV14 to TRBJ2-7; unclear D gene. Germline CDR1 and CDR2: SGHDN and FVKESK. V was clipped by 3 bases and J by 2 bases, with 5 bases between them. CDR3 length: 12 residues. DNA for the CDR3: TGTGCCAGCAGCCACAATCCCTACGAGCAGTACTTC. Its translation is CASSHNPYEQYF.

This sequence joins TRBV7-8 and TRBJ2-7, with 7 bases aligning to TRBD2. The length of the CDR3 is 12 residues. V dropped 1 base and J dropped 6; count of bases not matched to a gene: 0. Looked up from germline, CDR1 is SGHVS and CDR2 is FQNEAQ. CDR3: CASSLGGSEQYF. For the CDR3, the DNA is TGTGCCAGCAGCTTAGGCGGGAGCGAGCAGTACTTC.

As for this clone: Other DNA sequences in the sample encode the same CDR3. This chain uses TRBV9 with TRBJ2-7; tentatively, D is TRBD2 (5 bases). CDR3 length: 13 residues. The V gene lost 4 bases and the J gene lost 10 bases, with 18 bases spanning the gap. Germline V gene lookup returns CDR1 SGDLS and CDR2 YYNGEE. The CDR3 DNA reads as TGTGCCAGCAGCCGGGCGCTGGGGAGCGTTCAGTACTTC. This gives the protein CASSRALGSVQYF.